These 29 T cell receptor beta chains were sequenced from one sample in a study of T cell changes during pregnancy in multiple sclerosis (dated by TCRdb to 2018 to 2020). Library preparation used the immunoSEQ multiplex PCR assay. Here the immuneACCESS table is served through TCRdb, limited to in-frame sequences with V and J called. Missing clones are a known gap in these copies; in checked studies unresolved V genes cover under half, and the rest lacks a known reason. The sample records tens of thousands of clones, around 90% of which are singletons. The top ten hold roughly 1.5% of the sample. This sample comprised peripheral blood, obtained in the second trimester of pregnancy. Every receptor here comes from a female donor with multiple sclerosis, enrolled in a pregnancy study.

V and J are TRBV7-2 and TRBJ2-5; D uncertain. Trimming took off 1 base at V and 9 bases at J, with 12 bases between the two ends. The CDR3 length is 13 residues. Germline V CDR1 and CDR2: SGHTA, FQGNSA. CDR3 coding DNA: TGTGCCAGCAGCTTAGAAGGCGTCCAGGCCCAGTACTTC. It is translated as CASSLEGVQAQYF.

This sequence joins TRBV4-2 and TRBJ2-7, with D uncertain. Germline CDR1 reads LGHNA; CDR2 reads YNFKEQ. Trimming left V 1 base short and J 2 bases short, with 9 bases between. There are 14 residues in the CDR3. The CDR3 nucleotides read TGTGCCAGCAGCCAAGCATCGGTAGCCTACGAGCAGTACTTC. As protein: CASSQASVAYEQYF.

This chain links TRBV6-1 with TRBJ1-2, with 9 bases lining up with TRBD1. J lost 3 bases, V lost 6 bases, and 5 bases had no gene match. CDR3 length: 14 amino acids. Germline loops: CDR1 MNHNS, CDR2 SASEGT. The CDR3 is CASRLQGADYGYTF. The CDR3 DNA is TGTGCCAGCAGGTTACAGGGGGCTGACTATGGCTACACCTTC.

The V and J genes are TRBV7-7 and TRBJ1-5; the match to TRBD1 covers 12 bases. CDR1 SSHAT and CDR2 FNYEAQ come from the germline V gene (reference sequence). CDR3 size: 19 residues. Trimming at V came to 7 bases and at J to 0 bases, leaving 13 bases not matched to a gene. CDR3 bases: TGTGCCAGCACCAATCCAAGGGACAGGGGGCACCTTAGCAATCAGCCCCAGCATTTT. Its protein is CASTNPRDRGHLSNQPQHF.

The gene calls are TRBV7-2 and TRBJ2-2, with D hard to call. The CDR3 runs 14 residues. V lost 0 bases to trimming and J lost 6 bases, with 8 bases between them. CDR1 SGHTA and CDR2 FQGNSA come from the germline V gene. The CDR3 sequence is CASSLALPPGELFF. The CDR3, as DNA: TGTGCCAGCAGCTTAGCCCTTCCCCCCGGGGAGCTGTTTTTT.

This clone was recorded once. The rearrangement uses TRBV29-1 and TRBJ2-1; 9 positions match TRBD2. After removal of 6 bases from V and 8 bases from J, the junction contained 8 bases not matched to a gene. This CDR3 region has 13 residues. The V gene's germline CDR1 is SQVTM and CDR2 ANQGSEA. The CDR3 reads CSVTGLARYEQFF. CDR3 DNA sequence: TGCAGCGTGACGGGACTAGCTAGATATGAGCAGTTCTTC.

The V gene is TRBV19, the J gene TRBJ2-3; 10 bases fit TRBD1. The CDR3 has 14 amino acids. V shed 6 bases, J shed 2 bases, and the junction held 2 bases outside the gene matches. CDR1 LNHDA and CDR2 SQIVND come from the germline V gene (reference sequence). CDR3 loop: CASSRQGATDTQYF. DNA for the CDR3: TGTGCCAGTAGCCGACAGGGGGCCACAGATACGCAGTATTTT.

The chain is built from TRBV27 and TRBJ1-5; weak D call: TRBD1 (6 bases). Trimming shortened V by 5 bases and J by 7 bases, and 15 bases separated the two germline ends. Per the germline V gene, CDR1 is MNHEY and CDR2 is SMNVEV (reference sequence). The length of the CDR3 is 14 residues. This CDR3 reads CASSPRDTGQPQHF. The CDR3 nucleotides read TGTGCCAGCAGTCCCCGGGACACGGGGCAGCCCCAGCATTTT.

This clone came up once. The chain combines TRBV7-8 with TRBJ1-2; D possibly corresponds to TRBD1 (6 bases). V was trimmed by 6 bases and J by 5 bases, leaving 19 bases between them. The CDR3 runs to 15 residues. Per germline, CDR1 SGHVS and CDR2 FQNEAQ. This CDR3 reads CASSLQGPGGYGYTF. The CDR3 DNA reads TGTGCCAGCAGTCTCCAGGGGCCGGGGGGTTATGGCTACACCTTC.

This clone was counted only a few times. The rearrangement uses TRBV30 and TRBJ1-5; D possibly corresponds to TRBD1 (6 bases). The CDR3 is 16 amino acids. V was clipped by 2 bases and J by 1 base, with 15 bases between them. The V gene's germline CDR1 is GTSNPN and CDR2 SVGIG (reference sequence). The CDR3: CAWSPYTGQSNQPQHF. In DNA form, the CDR3 reads TGTGCCTGGAGTCCTTATACAGGACAGAGCAATCAGCCCCAGCATTTT.

This clone is a singleton in its sample. CDR3 protein: CASRPGLNEKLFF. The CDR3 DNA reads TGCGCCAGCAGGCCGGGGTTAAATGAAAAACTGTTTTTT. The chain links TRBV10-1 to TRBJ1-4; D gene ambiguous. The CDR3 has 13 amino acids. In germline, CDR1 is WNHNN, CDR2 SYGVQD (reference sequence). V shed 6 bases and J shed 5 bases, with 10 bases lying between them.

This chain joins TRBV2 and TRBJ2-1; D perhaps matches TRBD1 (6 bases). The V gene's germline CDR1 is SNHLY and CDR2 FYNNEI. CDR3 length: 14 residues. The ends were cut back, 7 bases at V and 8 bases at J, with 18 bases in the middle. The CDR3 DNA reads TGTGCCAGCATGGGGGCCCAGTTCTGGGATGAGCAGTTCTTC. Amino acid sequence: CASMGAQFWDEQFF.

Of note for this clone: This CDR3 is also generated by other DNA sequences in the sample. V gene TRBV6-1 combines with J gene TRBJ2-7, with TRBD2 identical over 8 bases. V was pared by 1 base and J by 3 bases, with 5 bases of the junction left unmatched. From germline, CDR1 is MNHNS and CDR2 SASEGT. The CDR3 consists of 15 residues. The chain's CDR3 is CASSEVLAGGYEQYF. The CDR3 region has the DNA TGTGCCAGCAGTGAAGTCTTGGCGGGGGGCTACGAGCAGTACTTC.

This chain uses TRBV7-8 with TRBJ1-2; the D gene is possibly TRBD1 (6 bases). Trimming took 0 bases from V and 4 from J, leaving 12 bases between them. From germline, CDR1 is SGHVS and CDR2 FQNEAQ. The CDR3 has 15 residues. The CDR3 bases are TGTGCCAGCAGCTTAGCAAGGGGGGGATCCTATGGCTACACCTTC. This sequence encodes CASSLARGGSYGYTF.

J is TRBJ1-3 and V is TRBV5-1; D not resolved. V was shortened by 0 bases and J by 0 bases, with 7 bases between the two germline ends. There are 15 residues in the CDR3. Per germline, CDR1 SGHRS and CDR2 YFSETQ. CDR3 residues: CASSLAGGSGNTIYF. The CDR3 DNA reads TGCGCCAGCAGCTTGGCCGGAGGCTCTGGAAACACCATATATTTT.

The rearrangement links TRBV18 to TRBJ2-7, with 7 bases fitting TRBD1. The CDR3 spans 15 residues. Unmatched junction bases numbered 8, after V lost 2 bases and J lost 4 bases. Germline CDR1 is KGHSH and CDR2 is LQKENI. CDR3 DNA sequence: TGTGCCAGCTCACCATATGAAGGGACAGAGTACGAGCAGTACTTC. Its protein product is CASSPYEGTEYEQYF.

The V and J genes are TRBV25-1 and TRBJ2-2; 9 bases line up with TRBD2. Losses at the gene ends were 0 bases for V and 7 bases for J; bases not matched to a gene: 12. In germline, CDR1 is MGHDK, CDR2 SYGVNS. The CDR3 is made up of 18 amino acids. The CDR3 reads CASSEYYQAGGGLGELFF. CDR3 in DNA: TGTGCCAGCAGTGAATATTATCAAGCGGGAGGAGGCCTCGGGGAGCTGTTTTTT. Drawing the rest from reference TRBV25-1 and TRBJ2-2, the complete variable domain is EADIYQTPRYLVIGTGKKITLECSQTMGHDKMYWYQQDPGMELHLIHYSYGVNSTEKGDLSSESTVSRIRTEHFPLTLESARPSHTSQYLCASSEYYQAGGGLGELFFGEGSRLTVL.

The J gene is TRBJ1-1, the V gene TRBV2, with D tentatively TRBD1 (6 bases). The CDR3 is 14 residues long. CDR1 and CDR2 (germline): SNHLY, FYNNEI. The V end was cut by 6 bases, the J end by 8 bases, with 19 bases between. The CDR3 sequence is CASSALLDRTEAFF. CDR3 bases: TGTGCCAGCAGCGCCTTATTGGACAGAACCGAAGCTTTCTTT.

V is TRBV10-1 and J is TRBJ2-3, with D tentatively TRBD2 (6 bases). The CDR3 runs to 16 residues. Between the trimmed V and J ends, which lost 0 bases and 1 base, there was a span of 11 bases. Germline V lookup: CDR1 WNHNN, CDR2 SYGVQD (reference sequence). The CDR3 DNA reads as TGCGCCAGCAGTGAGTCATTGGGGGGAGGCACAGATACGCAGTATTTT. This codes for CASSESLGGGTDTQYF.

The chain combines TRBV30 with TRBJ1-5; D possibly corresponds to TRBD1 (5 bases). Looked up from germline, CDR1 is GTSNPN and CDR2 is SVGIG (reference sequence). CDR3 length: 13 amino acids. Trimming stripped 0 bases from V and 5 bases from J, with 8 bases between. CDR3 in amino acids: CAWSVRGDQPQHF. The CDR3 DNA reads TGTGCCTGGAGTGTACGGGGGGATCAGCCCCAGCATTTT.

The chain recombines TRBV6-1 with TRBJ2-1; D is unclear. Per germline, CDR1 MNHNS and CDR2 SASEGT. V lost 3 bases and J 8 bases, leaving 14 bases between the germline ends. CDR3 length: 14 residues. The CDR3 DNA reads TGTGCCAGCAGTGACGTCGACGGAGTTGATGAGCAGTTCTTC. The encoded protein is CASSDVDGVDEQFF.

The rearrangement joins TRBV4-1 to TRBJ1-1; 9 bases line up with TRBD1. The CDR3 sequence is 17 residues long. The ends lost 6 bases at V and 5 bases at J; junction bases unmatched: 16. Looked up from germline, CDR1 is MGHRA and CDR2 is YSYEKL. The CDR3 reads CASREGLGGTGQTEAFF. The CDR3 DNA is TGCGCCAGCAGGGAAGGTTTAGGCGGGACAGGGCAAACTGAAGCTTTCTTT.

The rearrangement joins TRBV7-9 to TRBJ2-3, with D perhaps TRBD2 (6 bases). The germline V and J ends were trimmed by 2 bases and 7 bases, with 13 bases remaining between them. This CDR3 is built from 14 residues. CDR1 and CDR2 (germline): SEHNR, FQNEAQ (reference sequence). The CDR3 DNA sequence: TGTGCCAGCAGCTTACTCGACGGGAGAAATACGCAGTATTTT. It encodes CASSLLDGRNTQYF.

The chain uses TRBV4-3 and TRBJ1-4; TRBD1 might be the D (6 bases). Trimming took 0 bases from V and 8 from J, leaving 13 bases between them. This CDR3 is built from 15 residues. Germline V gene data show CDR1 as LGHNA and CDR2 as YSLEER. Here the CDR3 reads CASSQDPSDSEKLFF. The CDR3 DNA reads TGCGCCAGCAGCCAAGATCCCTCGGACAGCGAAAAACTGTTTTTT.

This sequence joins TRBV4-1 and TRBJ2-7; 7 bases map to TRBD2. V dropped 4 bases and J dropped 3; count of bases not matched to a gene: 3. Germline CDR1 is MGHRA and CDR2 is YSYEKL. The CDR3 extends over 13 amino acids. CDR3 in amino acids: CASSPVAGYEQYF. The CDR3 nucleotides read TGCGCCAGCAGCCCTGTAGCGGGCTACGAGCAGTACTTC.

The chain has TRBV14 and TRBJ2-7; D unclear. Deletions cut 1 base from V and 4 bases from J, with 8 bases between. The CDR3 spans 13 residues. Germline V gives CDR1 SGHDN, CDR2 FVKESK. The CDR3 DNA reads TGTGCCAGCAGCCAAGCCTATCGGTACGAGCAGTACTTC. This gives the protein CASSQAYRYEQYF.

This clone was observed once. The chain is built from TRBV28 and TRBJ2-3; TRBD2 agrees at 7 bases. CDR1 MDHEN and CDR2 SYDVKM come from the germline V gene. The CDR3 contains 16 residues. After removal of 2 bases from V and 6 bases from J, the junction contained 11 bases not matched to a gene. Here the CDR3 reads CASSLDLAGAADTQYF. The DNA for the CDR3 is TGTGCCAGCAGTTTAGATTTGGCGGGAGCCGCGGATACGCAGTATTTT.

Points on this clone: One end of the junction does not line up with germline, which may come from a read error. The same CDR3 arises from other DNA sequences in this sample as well. The chain is built from TRBV28 and TRBJ2-5, with D perhaps TRBD2 (6 bases). Germline CDR1 and CDR2: MDHEN and SYDVKM. The CDR3 is 13 residues long. CDR3 sequence reads: CASRGTFQETQYF. The CDR3, as DNA: TGTGCCAGCAGGGGGACTTTCCAAGAGACTCAGTACTTC.

This clone is a singleton in its sample. The DNA for the CDR3 is TGTGCCAGCAGCTTACAGGGGTTCCAGGAGACCCAGTACTTC. The encoded protein is CASSLQGFQETQYF. V is TRBV7-9 and J is TRBJ2-5; tentatively, D is TRBD1 (6 bases). V was shortened by 2 bases and J by 5 bases, with 12 bases between the two germline ends. The CDR3 has 14 residues. Germline V lookup: CDR1 SEHNR, CDR2 FQNEAQ (reference sequence).